This TCR beta chain was captured in a study of post-analysis software for immune sequencing data. This clonotype came up a few times. Its cognate antigen is unknown. CDR3 length equals 16 residues. Germline CDR1 reads KGHDR; CDR2 reads SFDVKD. Unique molecular identifiers had been added to the TCR beta cDNA libraries. There were roughly 0.9 to 10 million T cells, and about 500,000 cDNA molecules came from them. TCRdb itself ran the PCR reads through MiXCR, one entry per CDR3 protein. In the table there are 450,000 to 700,000 distinct CDR3 sequences, 40% to 50% of which are singletons. Study-wide results and limits: Patients with multiple sclerosis recorded significantly lower normalized Chao1 diversity than controls, the study found. TRBV segments more frequent in patients than in controls numbered five and included TRBV5-6, TRBV5-1 and TRBV20-1.

This rearrangement joins TRBV24-1 to TRBJ2-4; 10 nucleotides align to TRBD2. The end of the DNA aligns better with TRBJ2-7, so the J call may be wrong. This clonotype was sampled from a girl under 18 with multiple sclerosis. Sequenced: blood. The CDR3 nucleotides are TGTGCCACCAGCCCGCGTTCGCTAGCGGGAGAAAACGAGCAGTACTTC. It specifies CATSPRSLAGENEQYF.